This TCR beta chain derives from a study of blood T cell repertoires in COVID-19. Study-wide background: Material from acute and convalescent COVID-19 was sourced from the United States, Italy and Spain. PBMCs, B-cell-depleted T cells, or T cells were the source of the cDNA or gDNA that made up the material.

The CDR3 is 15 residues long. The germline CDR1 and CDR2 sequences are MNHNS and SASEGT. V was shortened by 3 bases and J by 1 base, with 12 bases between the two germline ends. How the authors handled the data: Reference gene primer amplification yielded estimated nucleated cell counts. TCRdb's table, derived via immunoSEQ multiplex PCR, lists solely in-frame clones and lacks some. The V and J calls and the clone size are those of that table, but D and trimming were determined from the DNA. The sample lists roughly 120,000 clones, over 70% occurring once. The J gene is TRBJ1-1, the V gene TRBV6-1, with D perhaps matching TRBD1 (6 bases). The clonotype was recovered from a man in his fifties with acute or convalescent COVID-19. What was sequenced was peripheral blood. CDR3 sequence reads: CASSETGKPNTEAFF. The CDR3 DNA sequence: TGTGCCAGCAGTGAGACAGGAAAACCGAACACTGAAGCTTTCTTT.